This T cell receptor (beta chain) is drawn from a study of blood T cells in healthy people across ages. This clonotype has just a few counts. This CDR3 is built from 13 residues. The V end lost 8 bases, the J end lost 4 bases, and 14 bases lay between the germline ends. Combining a sample-barcoded 5' primer with a J-beta primer mix, a second PCR ran for roughly 6 to 12 cycles. Template switching added a 12-random-nucleotide identifier to every cDNA molecule. TCRdb reprocessed the 5' RACE reads via MiXCR and lists one record per CDR3 protein. The data contain roughly 1.9 million distinct CDR3 sequences, about two fifths of them seen just once; the ten biggest clones take up 23%.

This TCR came from a human donor in good health. The rearrangement links TRBV12-3 or TRBV12-4 to TRBJ1-2; D not certain. Source material: blood. CDR3 residues: CASAALRIYGYTF. Here the CDR3 DNA reads TGTGCCAGCGCCGCCCTAAGGATCTATGGCTACACCTTC.